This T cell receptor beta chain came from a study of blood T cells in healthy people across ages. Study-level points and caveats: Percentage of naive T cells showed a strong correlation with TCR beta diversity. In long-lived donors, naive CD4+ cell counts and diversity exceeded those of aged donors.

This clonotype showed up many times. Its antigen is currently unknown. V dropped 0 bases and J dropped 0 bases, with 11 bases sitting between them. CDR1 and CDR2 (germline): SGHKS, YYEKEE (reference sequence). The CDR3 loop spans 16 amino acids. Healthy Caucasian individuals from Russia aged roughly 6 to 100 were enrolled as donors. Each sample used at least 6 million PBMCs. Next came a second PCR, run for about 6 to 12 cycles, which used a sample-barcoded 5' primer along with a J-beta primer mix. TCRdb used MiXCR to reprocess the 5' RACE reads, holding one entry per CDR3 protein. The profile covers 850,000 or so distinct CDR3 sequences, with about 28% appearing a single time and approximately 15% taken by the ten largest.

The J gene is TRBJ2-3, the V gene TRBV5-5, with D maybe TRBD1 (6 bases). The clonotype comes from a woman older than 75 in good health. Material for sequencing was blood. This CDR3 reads CASSLARGPSTDTQYF. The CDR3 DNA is TGTGCCAGCAGCTTGGCCAGGGGCCCTAGCACAGATACGCAGTATTTT.